Reported below is one TCR beta chain. CDR3 length: 14 residues. J gave up 5 bases and V 8 bases, and 6 bases lay outside the gene matches. Germline V gene sequence: CDR1 SEHNR, CDR2 FQNEAQ (reference sequence). The sample is drawn from a study of blood T cell repertoires in COVID-19. Study in general: Some COVID-19 samples were acute and others convalescent; all came from the United States, Italy and Spain. PBMCs, B-cell-depleted T cells, or T cells were the source of the cDNA or gDNA that made up the material.

In the original workflow: From reference gene primer amplification, estimates of nucleated cell counts were derived. The data were produced by immunoSEQ multiplex PCR, yet TCRdb's version contains in-frame clones alone and is incomplete. V, J and clone size derive from that table, while D and trimming were established from the DNA sequence. The data contain 100,000 to 150,000 clones, 79% of them singletons. This rearrangement joins TRBV7-9 to TRBJ1-6; TRBD1 aligns across 7 bases. The sequence came from a middle-aged man with active or convalescent COVID-19. The material sequenced was peripheral blood. The CDR3 loop is CASATGTDNSPLHF. CDR3 sequence (DNA): TGTGCCAGCGCGACCGGGACAGATAATTCACCCCTCCACTTT.